Shown below are 9 T cell receptor beta chains from a single sample sequenced in a study of blood T cell repertoires in COVID-19. Assay: immunoSEQ multiplex PCR; the TCRdb copy retains only in-frame clones and omits some. This table holds about 75,000 clones, around 83% found once. The sequenced material came from peripheral blood. Source of these receptors: a woman aged 45-60 years with acute or convalescent COVID-19.

This chain uses TRBV4-2 with TRBJ2-1, with a tentative D call TRBD2 (6 bases). V lost 3 bases, J lost 4 bases, and 16 bases lay in between. The germline V gene has CDR1 LGHNA and CDR2 YNFKEQ. The CDR3 sequence is 16 residues long. The CDR3 sequence is CASSQNRGTGYNEQFF. CDR3 bases: TGTGCCAGCAGCCAGAACCGCGGGACGGGTTACAATGAGCAGTTCTTC.

The rearrangement uses TRBV12-3 or TRBV12-4 and TRBJ1-2, with TRBD1 identical over 7 bases. This CDR3 is built from 11 residues. After removal of 6 bases from V and 9 bases from J, the junction contained 4 bases not matched to a gene. The CDR3 nucleotides read TGTGCCAGCAGCCGACAGGGTCGCTACACCTTC. As protein: CASSRQGRYTF.

The chain uses TRBV19 and TRBJ2-2, with TRBD2 identical over 11 bases. The germline CDR1 and CDR2 sequences are LNHDA and SQIVND (reference sequence). V was clipped by 4 bases and J by 4 bases; unmatched bases: 8. This CDR3 spans 17 amino acids. CDR3 coding DNA: TGTGCCAGTAGTACCTTAGCGGGAGGGCCGGTCACCGGGGAGCTGTTTTTT. It yields the protein CASSTLAGGPVTGELFF.

This chain links TRBV19 with TRBJ1-1; D is perhaps TRBD1 (6 bases). Trimming stripped 0 bases from V and 1 base from J, with 6 bases between. This CDR3 contains 14 residues. Germline assignment: CDR1 LNHDA and CDR2 SQIVND (reference sequence). The DNA of the CDR3 is TGTGCCAGTAGTATAGACAGGGGGAACACTGAAGCTTTCTTT. It translates to CASSIDRGNTEAFF.

As concerns this clone: At one end the junction does not follow the germline gene, possibly because of a read error. The chain carries TRBV19 and TRBJ1-3; D call uncertain. Germline V gene lookup returns CDR1 LNHDA and CDR2 SQIVND (reference sequence). The CDR3 extends over 15 amino acids. Here the CDR3 reads CASSMGRSSGNTIYF. CDR3 coding DNA: TGTGCCAGCAGTATGGGGAGATCCTCTGGAAACACCATATATTTT.

The genes are TRBV6-5 and TRBJ1-6; no clear D. This CDR3 has 12 residues. Germline loops: CDR1 MNHEY, CDR2 SVGAGI. V gave up 8 bases and J gave up 11 bases, with 13 bases separating them. The chain's CDR3 is CASGRGEAPLHF. The CDR3 nucleotides are TGTGCCAGCGGCCGAGGTGAGGCACCCCTCCACTTT.

V and J are TRBV5-1 and TRBJ1-5; 10 nucleotides line up with TRBD1. This CDR3 is built from 15 residues. Trimming at V came to 2 bases and at J to 5 bases, leaving 4 bases not matched to a gene. From germline, CDR1 is SGHRS and CDR2 YFSETQ. This CDR3 is CASSFGDRGDQPQHF. CDR3 sequence (DNA): TGCGCCAGCAGCTTCGGGGACAGGGGAGATCAGCCCCAGCATTTT.

V usage is TRBV6-2 or TRBV6-3 and J usage is TRBJ2-5; D is ambiguous. CDR3 length: 13 amino acids. V was cut by 4 bases and J by 5 bases, with 11 bases left in between. The germline gives CDR1 MNHEY, CDR2 SVGEGT. CDR3 DNA: TGTGCCAGCAGTTTGGTTATCTACGAGACCCAGTACTTC. Its protein is CASSLVIYETQYF.

The chain uses TRBV24-1 and TRBJ2-7; 13 bases agree with TRBD2. CDR3 length: 15 amino acids. CDR1 and CDR2 from the germline V gene are KGHDR and SFDVKD. Losses at the gene ends were 4 bases for V and 2 bases for J; bases not matched to a gene: 1. CDR3 bases: TGTGCCACCAGTGACGGGACTAGCGGGACCTACGAGCAGTACTTC. Translating it yields CATSDGTSGTYEQYF.